Each of the 14 T cell receptor beta chains below was sequenced from the same sample in a study of CD8+ T cells in alopecia areata. Following RNA extraction, reverse transcription yielded cDNA that acted as the sequencing template. Profiling relied on immunoSEQ multiplex PCR, and the TCRdb table lists in-frame clones only, not all of them. The data hold over 250,000 clones, with roughly 63% observed a single time. The treatment is: oral pan-JAK inhibitor, 5-10 mg twice daily. The sample here was CD4+ T cells sorted from blood, taken between weeks 51 and 52, from a patient treated with tofacitinib. Receptor source: a human donor with alopecia areata.

The chain has TRBV5-1 and TRBJ1-6; the match to TRBD1 covers 7 bases. The V segment lost 8 bases and the J segment 4 bases; nucleotides outside the gene matches: 12. The CDR3 is 16 residues long. In germline, CDR1 is SGHRS, CDR2 YFSETQ. The CDR3 sequence is CASRQGPIGYNSPLHF. The DNA for the CDR3 is TGCGCCAGTCGACAGGGCCCCATTGGGTATAATTCACCCCTCCACTTT.

The V and J genes are TRBV30 and TRBJ1-5; D is unclear. The CDR3 contains 12 residues. The germline gives CDR1 GTSNPN, CDR2 SVGIG (reference sequence). V was trimmed by 2 bases and J by 4 bases, leaving 6 bases between them. The DNA for the CDR3 is TGTGCCTGGAGTCAGGTGAATCAGCCCCAGCATTTT. It specifies CAWSQVNQPQHF.

As regards this clone: The same CDR3 is also encoded by other DNA sequences in this sample. The chain employs TRBV9 and TRBJ2-5; 13 bases fit TRBD2. The V and J ends lost 2 bases and 5 bases, in that order; junction bases with no gene match: 0. Germline lookup yields CDR1 SGDLS and CDR2 YYNGEE. The CDR3 loop spans 14 amino acids. The CDR3, as DNA: TGTGCCAGCAGCGTGGGACTAGCGGGGGAGACCCAGTACTTC. Protein sequence: CASSVGLAGETQYF.

The V gene is TRBV30, the J gene TRBJ1-1; the D gene is possibly TRBD1 (6 bases). In germline, CDR1 is GTSNPN, CDR2 SVGIG (reference sequence). V was shortened by 4 bases and J by 4 bases, with 13 bases between the two germline ends. This CDR3 has 13 amino acids. The CDR3 sequence: CAWKKGELTEAFF. In DNA, the CDR3 is TGTGCCTGGAAGAAGGGGGAACTCACTGAAGCTTTCTTT.

The chain recombines TRBV2 with TRBJ1-6, with a tentative D call TRBD1 (6 bases). The CDR3 runs to 15 residues. Deletions cut 5 bases from V and 4 bases from J, with 12 bases between. Per the germline V gene, CDR1 is SNHLY and CDR2 is FYNNEI. CDR3 nucleotide sequence: TGTGCCAGCAGTCGACCGGGACATTATAATTCACCCCTCCACTTT. Protein product: CASSRPGHYNSPLHF.

This clone was detected a few times. The J gene is TRBJ2-7, the V gene TRBV7-2, with D possibly TRBD2 on 5 matching bases. The V end was cut by 5 bases, the J end by 2 bases, with 10 bases between. The CDR3 contains 13 residues. The germline gives CDR1 SGHTA, CDR2 FQGNSA. Here the CDR3 DNA reads TGTGCCAGCAGCATACCCGGGACCTACGAGCAGTACTTC. Its translation is CASSIPGTYEQYF. Complete variable domain (other parts from reference TRBV7-2 and TRBJ2-7): GAGVSQSPSNKVTEKGKDVELRCDPISGHTALYWYRQSLGQGLEFLIYFQGNSAPDKSGLPSDRFSAERTGGSVSTLTIQRTQQEDSAVYLCASSIPGTYEQYFGPGTRLTVT.

V and J are TRBV5-6 and TRBJ2-1; 9 positions match TRBD1. Losses at the gene ends were 4 bases for V and 12 bases for J; bases not matched to a gene: 2. This CDR3 region has 11 residues. Germline V CDR1 and CDR2: SGHDT, YYEEEE. The CDR3 nucleotides read TGTGCCAGCAGCGGGACAGGGACGCAGTTCTTC. This sequence encodes CASSGTGTQFF.

This clone was counted only a few times. The chain couples TRBV6-6 to TRBJ1-2; no clear D gene. The germline gives CDR1 MNHNY, CDR2 SVGAGI (reference sequence). The CDR3 is 10 residues long. The V end was cut by 7 bases, the J end by 5 bases, with 5 bases between. CDR3 in amino acids: CASKGYGYTF. CDR3 nucleotide sequence: TGTGCCAGCAAAGGTTATGGCTACACCTTC.

This clone was seen just once. V gene TRBV12-5 combines with J gene TRBJ1-5; 7 nucleotides align to TRBD1. V shed 1 base, J shed 7 bases, and the junction held 7 bases outside the gene matches. CDR3 size: 15 residues. Per the germline V gene, CDR1 is LGHNT and CDR2 is FRNRAP. CDR3 DNA: TGTGCTAGTGGTTTGGCCCGACAGGGCCGGCAGCCCCAGCATTTT. Protein sequence: CASGLARQGRQPQHF. Looking up the rest from reference TRBV12-5 and TRBJ1-5 gives the full variable domain: DARVTQTPRHKVTEMGQEVTMRCQPILGHNTVFWYRQTMMQGLELLAYFRNRAPLDDSGMPKDRFSAEMPDATLATLKIQPSEPRDSAVYFCASGLARQGRQPQHFGDGTRLSIL.

V usage is TRBV27 and J usage is TRBJ1-5, with D unclear. V dropped 6 bases and J dropped 0 bases, with 9 bases sitting between them. The length of the CDR3 is 14 residues. Per the germline V gene, CDR1 is MNHEY and CDR2 is SMNVEV (reference sequence). The CDR3 protein is CASRQGDSNQPQHF. Written as DNA, the CDR3 is TGTGCCAGCAGGCAAGGCGATAGCAATCAGCCCCAGCATTTT.

This clone appeared a few times. CDR3 DNA sequence: TGTGCCAGCTCACCACTCGGGAACAGGGATACGCAGTATTTT. This encodes CASSPLGNRDTQYF. V gene TRBV18 combines with J gene TRBJ2-3; D possibly uses TRBD1 or TRBD2 (5 bases each). This CDR3 contains 14 residues. V was trimmed by 1 base and J by 6 bases, leaving 11 bases between them. Germline CDR1 reads KGHSH; CDR2 reads LQKENI.

This rearrangement joins TRBV9 to TRBJ1-5, with TRBD1 matching 8 bases. V lost 4 bases and J lost 7; bases outside the gene matches: 7. Germline V CDR1 and CDR2: SGDLS, YYNGEE. There are 14 residues in the CDR3. CDR3 sequence (DNA): TGTGCCAGCAGCCAAGGACAGGGTGGCCAGCCCCAGCATTTT. This sequence encodes CASSQGQGGQPQHF.

V is TRBV27 and J is TRBJ1-4; D gene unclear. From germline, CDR1 is MNHEY and CDR2 SMNVEV (reference sequence). Trimming left V 6 bases short and J 10 bases short, with 18 bases between. The CDR3 loop spans 14 amino acids. The CDR3 spells CASSLSSGYGKLFF. For the CDR3, the DNA is TGTGCCAGCAGCCTTTCGAGTGGCTACGGAAAACTGTTTTTT.

This CDR3 is CASSERQGRGYTF. The CDR3, as DNA: TGTGCCAGCAGTGAGAGACAGGGGAGAGGCTACACCTTC. J is TRBJ1-2 and V is TRBV6-5; 8 bases match TRBD1. Trimming removed 5 bases from V and 8 bases from J; junction bases left unmatched: 7. The V gene's germline CDR1 is MNHEY and CDR2 SVGAGI. CDR3 length: 13 amino acids.